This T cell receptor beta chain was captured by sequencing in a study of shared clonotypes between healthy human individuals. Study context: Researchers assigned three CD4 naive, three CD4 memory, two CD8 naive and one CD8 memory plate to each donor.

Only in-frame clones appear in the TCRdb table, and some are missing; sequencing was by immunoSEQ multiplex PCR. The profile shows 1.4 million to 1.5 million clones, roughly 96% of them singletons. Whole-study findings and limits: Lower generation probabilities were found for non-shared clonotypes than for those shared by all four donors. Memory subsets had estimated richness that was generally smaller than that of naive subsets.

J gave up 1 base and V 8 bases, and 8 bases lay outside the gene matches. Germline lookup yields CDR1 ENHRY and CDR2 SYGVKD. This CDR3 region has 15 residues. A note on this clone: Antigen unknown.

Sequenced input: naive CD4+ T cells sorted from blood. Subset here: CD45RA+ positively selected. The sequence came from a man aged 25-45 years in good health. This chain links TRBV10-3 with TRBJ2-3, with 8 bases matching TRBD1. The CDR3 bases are TGTGCCATCCAAGTTTCGGACAGGGGCACAGATACGCAGTATTTT. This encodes CAIQVSDRGTDTQYF.